These 23 T cell receptor beta chains share one sample of origin, sequenced in a study of T cell responses to AZD1222 COVID-19 vaccine. This table comes from immunoSEQ multiplex PCR, and its TCRdb copy is limited to in-frame clones, with some not included. The table has 91,000 or so clones, around 90% seen once. The material was peripheral blood, obtained 28 days after the second AZD1222 dose. The receptors shown here come from an adult who received the AZD1222 COVID-19 vaccine.

This clone has more than one count but fewer than ten. The rearrangement uses TRBV27 and TRBJ1-1; possible D gene TRBD1, 5 bases. From germline, CDR1 is MNHEY and CDR2 SMNVEV (reference sequence). The CDR3 is made up of 14 amino acids. Trimming shortened V by 7 bases and J by 3 bases, and 15 bases separated the two germline ends. CDR3 in amino acids: CASTARGGDTEAFF. For the CDR3, the DNA is TGTGCCAGCACCGCCCGCGGGGGGGACACTGAAGCTTTCTTT.

This chain connects TRBV13 to TRBJ1-1; D unclear. V gave up 3 bases and J gave up 0 bases, with 5 bases separating them. The CDR3 has 13 residues. Germline V gene sequence: CDR1 PRHDT, CDR2 FYEKMQ (reference sequence). CDR3 nucleotide sequence: TGTGCCAGCAGCTTTGATATGAACACTGAAGCTTTCTTT. This sequence encodes CASSFDMNTEAFF.

The V call is TRBV29-1, the J call TRBJ1-1; 7 nucleotides align to TRBD1. This CDR3 region has 11 residues. The germline V gene encodes CDR1 SQVTM and CDR2 ANQGSEA. Trimming took 3 bases from V and 10 from J; bases not matched to a gene: 5. The chain's CDR3 is CSVDSGTAAFF. CDR3 bases: TGCAGCGTTGACTCTGGGACAGCAGCTTTCTTT.

This clone was seen once. V gene TRBV18 combines with J gene TRBJ2-7; D is possibly TRBD1 or TRBD2 (5 bases each). V lost 3 bases and J 3 bases, leaving 9 bases between the germline ends. This CDR3 comprises 13 residues. Germline V gene lookup returns CDR1 KGHSH and CDR2 LQKENI. The CDR3 loop reads CASSPGGGYEQYF. In DNA, the CDR3 is TGTGCCAGCTCACCGGGTGGGGGCTACGAGCAGTACTTC.

This chain connects TRBV27 to TRBJ1-2, with D unresolved. CDR1 and CDR2 from the germline V gene are MNHEY and SMNVEV (reference sequence). There are 15 residues in the CDR3. The V end was cut by 11 bases, the J end by 8 bases, with 27 bases between. CDR3 DNA: TGTGCCCCCCAGTGGGCGGGTAGACCGGTTTTGGGCTACACCTTC. Protein product: CAPQWAGRPVLGYTF.

The CDR3 protein is CASSGTVGSYEQYF. The CDR3 region has the DNA TGTGCCAGCAGCGGTACGGTGGGGTCCTACGAGCAGTACTTC. The V and J genes are TRBV5-4 and TRBJ2-7; D ambiguous. Per germline, CDR1 SGHNT and CDR2 YYREEE (reference sequence). The CDR3 has 14 amino acids. The V and J ends lost 4 bases and 1 base respectively, with 12 bases between them. Together with reference TRBV5-4 and TRBJ2-7, the CDR3 gives the full variable domain: ETGVTQSPTHLIKTRGQQVTLRCSSQSGHNTVSWYQQALGQGPQFIFQYYREEENGRGNFPPRFSGLQFPNYSSELNVNALELDDSALYLCASSGTVGSYEQYFGPGTRLTVT.

The chain employs TRBV5-1 and TRBJ2-3; 9 nucleotides agree with TRBD2. CDR3 size: 13 residues. The V segment lost 5 bases and the J segment 14 bases; nucleotides outside the gene matches: 12. The germline V gene has CDR1 SGHRS and CDR2 YFSETQ. CDR3 region: CASRYPSSGGLYF. The DNA for the CDR3 is TGCGCCAGCAGATACCCCTCGAGCGGGGGGTTGTATTTT.

This clone was detected once. The J gene is TRBJ1-4, the V gene TRBV7-9; 10 positions match TRBD1. CDR1 and CDR2 from the germline V gene are SEHNR and FQNEAQ (reference sequence). CDR3 size: 13 residues. Unmatched junction bases numbered 7, after V lost 7 bases and J lost 11 bases. CDR3 nucleotide sequence: TGTGCCAGCACGTTGACAGGGGGCGAGAAACTGTTTTTT. Protein: CASTLTGGEKLFF.

The gene calls are TRBV6-5 and TRBJ1-6; D is unclear. This CDR3 contains 12 residues. Per the germline V gene, CDR1 is MNHEY and CDR2 is SVGAGI. Trimming cost V 6 bases and J 8 bases, with 8 bases left between them. DNA for the CDR3: TGTGCCAGCAGCTCTAGTGATTCACCCCTCCACTTT. It translates to CASSSSDSPLHF.

V and J are TRBV11-3 and TRBJ1-5; 10 positions agree with TRBD1. Looked up from germline, CDR1 is SGHNT and CDR2 is YENEEA. The CDR3 is 19 amino acids. Trimming took 4 bases from V and 0 from J; bases not matched to a gene: 12. CDR3 residues: CASSSRSDRGLSSNQPQHF. As DNA, the CDR3 is TGTGCCAGCAGCTCTCGCTCCGACAGGGGGCTAAGTAGCAATCAGCCCCAGCATTTT.

The chain recombines TRBV2 with TRBJ2-5, with TRBD1 matching 9 bases. Losses at the gene ends were 11 bases for V and 3 bases for J; bases not matched to a gene: 7. The length of the CDR3 is 13 residues. From germline, CDR1 is SNHLY and CDR2 FYNNEI. DNA of the CDR3: TGTGCCGTAAAGACAGGGGGGGAAGAGACCCAGTACTTC. Protein product: CAVKTGGEETQYF.

This rearrangement joins TRBV7-9 to TRBJ1-3; D uncertain. V shed 2 bases and J shed 0 bases, with 20 bases lying between them. CDR3 length: 19 amino acids. The germline gives CDR1 SEHNR, CDR2 FQNEAQ (reference sequence). CDR3 protein: CASSLSGRITQDSGNTIYF. The CDR3 nucleotides are TGTGCCAGCAGCTTATCTGGCAGGATCACCCAAGACTCTGGAAACACCATATATTTT.

The chain joins TRBV29-1 to TRBJ2-5, with D hard to call. The CDR3 runs 12 residues. Germline CDR1 SQVTM, CDR2 ANQGSEA. V was cut by 2 bases and J by 1 base, with 5 bases left in between. CDR3 nucleotide sequence: TGCAGCGTTGAATCTGGCCAAGAGACCCAGTACTTC. Its translation is CSVESGQETQYF.

The chain combines TRBV3-1 (or the pseudogene TRBV3-2) with TRBJ1-6; D is unclear. CDR1 and CDR2 from the germline V gene are LGHDT and YNNKEL (reference sequence). V was cut by 0 bases and J by 10 bases, with 7 bases left in between. This CDR3 region has 13 residues. The chain's CDR3 is CASSQENSSPLHF. CDR3 coding DNA: TGTGCCAGCAGCCAAGAGAATTCATCACCCCTCCACTTT.

The chain employs TRBV5-1 and TRBJ2-2; D might be TRBD2 (6 bases). V dropped 0 bases and J dropped 4 bases, with 10 bases sitting between them. Germline V gene lookup returns CDR1 SGHRS and CDR2 YFSETQ. This CDR3 spans 15 amino acids. The CDR3 region has the DNA TGCGCCAGCAGCTTGGCCGGGGGAACCACCGGGGAGCTGTTTTTT. This codes for CASSLAGGTTGELFF.

The sample holds one count of this clone. The chain is built from TRBV27 and TRBJ1-1; the D is unclear. The germline V gene has CDR1 MNHEY and CDR2 SMNVEV (reference sequence). V lost 0 bases, J lost 1 base, and 21 bases lay in between. The CDR3 is 19 amino acids. The CDR3 is CASSLSRPRSLSWNTEAFF. The CDR3 DNA sequence: TGTGCCAGCAGTTTATCTAGGCCCCGGTCTCTCAGCTGGAACACTGAAGCTTTCTTT.

The gene calls are TRBV7-9 and TRBJ2-7, with D perhaps TRBD1 or TRBD2 (5 bases each). Germline values: CDR1 SEHNR, CDR2 FQNEAQ (reference sequence). The CDR3 is 15 residues long. Trimming cost V 4 bases and J 6 bases, with 19 bases left between them. CDR3 DNA sequence: TGTGCCAGCAGCTCCCCCGGGACGACCTCGGGCGAGCAGTACTTC. It codes for CASSSPGTTSGEQYF.

This chain uses TRBV2 with TRBJ1-3, with D possibly matching TRBD1 (6 bases). Trimming took 6 bases from V and 0 from J, leaving 9 bases between them. Germline V gene lookup returns CDR1 SNHLY and CDR2 FYNNEI. The CDR3 sequence is 14 residues long. The CDR3 DNA reads as TGTGCCAGCAGAGAACAGGGCTCTGGAAACACCATATATTTT. Translation gives CASREQGSGNTIYF.

This chain joins TRBV5-4 and TRBJ1-2; D is perhaps TRBD1 (6 bases). The V end was cut by 2 bases, the J end by 2 bases, with 10 bases between. The CDR3 length is 14 residues. CDR1 is SGHNT, CDR2 YYREEE, per germline (reference sequence). Here the CDR3 reads CASSFDTGNYGYTF. Written as DNA, the CDR3 is TGTGCCAGCAGCTTTGATACAGGGAACTATGGCTACACCTTC.

The chain links TRBV7-3 to TRBJ2-2, with 12 bases matching TRBD2. CDR1 SGHTA and CDR2 FQGTGA come from the germline V gene. The CDR3 spans 16 residues. The V and J ends lost 4 bases and 6 bases, in that order; junction bases with no gene match: 6. DNA for the CDR3: TGTGCCAGCAGCTCCGGACTAGCGGGGAGGGCCGGGGAGCTGTTTTTT. It is translated as CASSSGLAGRAGELFF.

The chain couples TRBV7-2 to TRBJ1-5; D unresolved. V was clipped by 2 bases and J by 1 base, with 9 bases between them. From germline, CDR1 is SGHTA and CDR2 FQGNSA. The CDR3 is 15 residues long. The CDR3 loop reads CASSLSGQSNQPQHF. The CDR3 region has the DNA TGTGCCAGCAGCTTATCCGGCCAGAGCAATCAGCCCCAGCATTTT.

The chain recombines TRBV28 with TRBJ2-2; D ambiguous. CDR1 and CDR2 (germline): MDHEN, SYDVKM. This CDR3 has 11 amino acids. V was trimmed by 4 bases and J by 7 bases, leaving 4 bases between them. In DNA form, the CDR3 reads TGTGCCAGCAGTTGGGGCGGGGAGCTGTTTTTT. Translated: CASSWGGELFF.

V is TRBV6-2 or TRBV6-3 and J is TRBJ1-5; D may be TRBD1 (5 bases). Trimming removed 2 bases at V and 0 bases at J, with 8 bases between. Germline V gene data show CDR1 as MNHEY and CDR2 as SVGEGT. This CDR3 is built from 15 residues. CDR3 protein: CASSYAGFSNQPQHF. The CDR3 DNA sequence: TGTGCCAGCAGTTACGCAGGGTTTAGCAATCAGCCCCAGCATTTT.